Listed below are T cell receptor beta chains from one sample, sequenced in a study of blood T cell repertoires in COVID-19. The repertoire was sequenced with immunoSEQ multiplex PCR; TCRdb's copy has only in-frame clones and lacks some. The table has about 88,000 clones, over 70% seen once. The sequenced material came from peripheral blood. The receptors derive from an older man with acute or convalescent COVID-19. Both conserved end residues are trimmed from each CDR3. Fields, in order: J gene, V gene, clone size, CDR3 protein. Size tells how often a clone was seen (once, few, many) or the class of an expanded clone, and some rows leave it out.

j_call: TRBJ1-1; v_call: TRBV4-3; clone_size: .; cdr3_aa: ASSQAVTVSNAAF
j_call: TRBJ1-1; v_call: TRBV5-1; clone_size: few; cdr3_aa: ASSSSGTVNTEAF
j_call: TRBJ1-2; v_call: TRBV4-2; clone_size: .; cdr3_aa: ASSQVGTGSANYGYT
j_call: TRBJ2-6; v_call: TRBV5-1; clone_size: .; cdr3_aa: ASRGTGGNPGANVLT
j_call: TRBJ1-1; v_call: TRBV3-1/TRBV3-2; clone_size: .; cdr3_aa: ASSPPGVVEAF
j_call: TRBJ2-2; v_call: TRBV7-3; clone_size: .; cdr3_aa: ASSARTSGRGSTGELF
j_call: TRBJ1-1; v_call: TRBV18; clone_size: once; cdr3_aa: ASSPQGRGTEAF
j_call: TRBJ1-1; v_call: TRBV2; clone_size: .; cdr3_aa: ASNLRSTNTEAF
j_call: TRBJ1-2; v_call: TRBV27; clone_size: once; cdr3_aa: ASTRGGNYGYT
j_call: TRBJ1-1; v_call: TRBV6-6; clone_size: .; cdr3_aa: ASSYPQGTSTEAF
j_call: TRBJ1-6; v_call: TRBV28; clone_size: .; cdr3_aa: ASSLQSAYNSPLH
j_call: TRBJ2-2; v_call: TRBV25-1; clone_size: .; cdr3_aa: ASSEVAGGPGNTGELF
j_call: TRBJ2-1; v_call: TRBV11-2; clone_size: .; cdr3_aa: ASSPNRLAGDEQF
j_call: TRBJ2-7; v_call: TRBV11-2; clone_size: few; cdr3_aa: ASSLRGNFYEQY
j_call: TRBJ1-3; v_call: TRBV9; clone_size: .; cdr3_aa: ASSNNWGAGNTIY
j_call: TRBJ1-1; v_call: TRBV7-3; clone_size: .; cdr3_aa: ASRPTGGGTEAF
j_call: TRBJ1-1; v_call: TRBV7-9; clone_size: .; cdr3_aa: ASSLGTGWDPEAF
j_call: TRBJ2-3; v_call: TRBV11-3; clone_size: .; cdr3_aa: ASSLGGSGRAGNADTQY
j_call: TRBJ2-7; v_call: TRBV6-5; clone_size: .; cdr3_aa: ASSPEGSHSYEQY
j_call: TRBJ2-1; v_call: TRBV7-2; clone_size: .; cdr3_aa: ASSLGPSAGSRNEQF
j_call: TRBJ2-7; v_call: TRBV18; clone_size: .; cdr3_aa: ASSPDRGSDEQY
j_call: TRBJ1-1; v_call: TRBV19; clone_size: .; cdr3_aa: ASSIGGTVNTEAF
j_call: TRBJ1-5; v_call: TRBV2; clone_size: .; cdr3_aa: ASSERSRALTRSNQPQH
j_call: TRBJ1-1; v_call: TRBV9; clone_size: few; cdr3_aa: ASTRDRGQSEAF
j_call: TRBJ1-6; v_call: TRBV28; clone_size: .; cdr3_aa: ASSLLAQRYLSSPLH
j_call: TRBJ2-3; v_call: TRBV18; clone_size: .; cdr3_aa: ASAVAVTDTQY
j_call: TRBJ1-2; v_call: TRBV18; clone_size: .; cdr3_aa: ASSPATDFYGYT
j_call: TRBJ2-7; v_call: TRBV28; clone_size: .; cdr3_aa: ASSPRVSRDYEQY
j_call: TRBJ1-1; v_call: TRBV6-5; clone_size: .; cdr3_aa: ASRRTANTEAF
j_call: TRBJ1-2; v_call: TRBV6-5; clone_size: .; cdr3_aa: ASKGASALGGYT
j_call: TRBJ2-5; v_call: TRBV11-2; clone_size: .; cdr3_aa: ASSTQRAGSQETQY
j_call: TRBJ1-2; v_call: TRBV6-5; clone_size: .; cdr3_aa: ASSSGNYGYT
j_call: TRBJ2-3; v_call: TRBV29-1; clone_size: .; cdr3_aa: AGSGGLSDTQY
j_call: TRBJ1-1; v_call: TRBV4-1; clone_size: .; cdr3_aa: ASSQGGQTNTEAF
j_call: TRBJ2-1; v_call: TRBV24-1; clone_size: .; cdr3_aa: ATSDNRGSTYNEQF
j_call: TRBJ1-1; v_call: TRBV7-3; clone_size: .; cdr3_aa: ASSLNRGGTEAF
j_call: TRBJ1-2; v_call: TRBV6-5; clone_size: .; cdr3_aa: ASSPAELYGYT
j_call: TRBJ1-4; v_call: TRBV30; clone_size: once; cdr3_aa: AWSLLEKLF
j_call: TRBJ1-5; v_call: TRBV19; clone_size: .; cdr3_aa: ASMGGVGNQPQH
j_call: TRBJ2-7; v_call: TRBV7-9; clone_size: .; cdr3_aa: ASSFVEAQGRYEQY
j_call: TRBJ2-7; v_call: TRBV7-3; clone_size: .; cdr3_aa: ASSLTEAWSEQY
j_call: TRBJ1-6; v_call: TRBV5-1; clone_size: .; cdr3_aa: ASSGDRDNSPLH
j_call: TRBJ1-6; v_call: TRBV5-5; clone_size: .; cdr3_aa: ASRPGPGNSPLH
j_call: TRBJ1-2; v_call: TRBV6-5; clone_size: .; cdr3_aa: ASKGGSHYGYT
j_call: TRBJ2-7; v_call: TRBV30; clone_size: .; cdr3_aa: AWGLTGSYEQY
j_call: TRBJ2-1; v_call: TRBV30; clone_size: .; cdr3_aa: AWSSSGRISYNEQF
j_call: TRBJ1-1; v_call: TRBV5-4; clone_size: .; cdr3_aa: ASSLDTNTEAF
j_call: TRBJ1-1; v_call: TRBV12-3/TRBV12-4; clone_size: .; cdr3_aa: ASSIQGGAEAF
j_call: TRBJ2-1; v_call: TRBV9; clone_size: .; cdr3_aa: ASSVLGGAYNEQF
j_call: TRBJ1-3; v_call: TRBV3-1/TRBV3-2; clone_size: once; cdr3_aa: ASSVGQAIGNTIY
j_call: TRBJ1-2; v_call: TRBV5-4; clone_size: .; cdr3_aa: ASSSTGIQDGYT
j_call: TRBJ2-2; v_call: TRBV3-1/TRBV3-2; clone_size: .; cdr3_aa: ASSQAVSGELF
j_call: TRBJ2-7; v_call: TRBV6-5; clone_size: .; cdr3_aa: ASSSRRETGYEQY
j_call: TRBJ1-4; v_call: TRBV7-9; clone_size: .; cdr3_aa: ASSLNEATNEKLF